A selection of T cell receptor beta chains follows, all from one sample in a study of shared clonotypes between healthy human individuals. Libraries were prepared by immunoSEQ multiplex PCR; TCRdb keeps only in-frame clonotypes and omits some of them. The sample has about 1.1 million clones, roughly 80% seen once; the top ten hold almost 0.9%. The sequenced sample was memory CD4+ T cells from PBMCs. Receptors were obtained from a man aged 18 to 29 in good health. Some clones in this sample may be carry-over from other donors' samples. CDR3s leave out the opening cysteine and the closing phenylalanine or tryptophan. Fields, in order: J gene, V gene, CDR3 protein.

j_gene: TRBJ2-5; v_gene: TRBV28; CDR3aa: ASSPTSGGAETQY
j_gene: TRBJ2-3; v_gene: TRBV4-3; CDR3aa: ASGLQGTDTQY
j_gene: TRBJ1-4; v_gene: TRBV28; CDR3aa: ASSRPPPVAELF
j_gene: TRBJ2-1; v_gene: TRBV7-9; CDR3aa: ASSSYRGQYNEQF
j_gene: TRBJ1-3; v_gene: TRBV11-2; CDR3aa: ASSFLSSGNTIY
j_gene: TRBJ2-5; v_gene: TRBV7-2; CDR3aa: ASSLGTIGQETQY
j_gene: TRBJ1-1; v_gene: TRBV9; CDR3aa: ASSSGTSNTEAF
j_gene: TRBJ2-3; v_gene: TRBV5-8; CDR3aa: ASSFTTVADTQY
j_gene: TRBJ2-1; v_gene: TRBV5-1; CDR3aa: ASSADRTYNEQF
j_gene: TRBJ2-7; v_gene: TRBV15; CDR3aa: ATSRVAGDYEQY
j_gene: TRBJ2-1; v_gene: TRBV2; CDR3aa: ASSVRGSEQF
j_gene: TRBJ2-5; v_gene: TRBV6-1; CDR3aa: ASSGRGSSGGRETQY
j_gene: TRBJ1-4; v_gene: TRBV21-1; CDR3aa: ASSPSRGRTNEKLF
j_gene: TRBJ2-3; v_gene: TRBV7-2; CDR3aa: ASSRAGGGTDTQY
j_gene: TRBJ1-4; v_gene: TRBV5-1; CDR3aa: ASSERDRGRSNEKLF
j_gene: TRBJ2-7; v_gene: TRBV18; CDR3aa: ASSPTMRSYEQY
j_gene: TRBJ1-3; v_gene: TRBV10-3; CDR3aa: AISHTGDGGNTIY
j_gene: TRBJ1-5; v_gene: TRBV13; CDR3aa: ASSLRDREGAGSNQPQH
j_gene: TRBJ2-3; v_gene: TRBV7-2; CDR3aa: ASVKSSGRDTQY
j_gene: TRBJ1-1; v_gene: TRBV5-1; CDR3aa: ASRPGTSMNTEAF